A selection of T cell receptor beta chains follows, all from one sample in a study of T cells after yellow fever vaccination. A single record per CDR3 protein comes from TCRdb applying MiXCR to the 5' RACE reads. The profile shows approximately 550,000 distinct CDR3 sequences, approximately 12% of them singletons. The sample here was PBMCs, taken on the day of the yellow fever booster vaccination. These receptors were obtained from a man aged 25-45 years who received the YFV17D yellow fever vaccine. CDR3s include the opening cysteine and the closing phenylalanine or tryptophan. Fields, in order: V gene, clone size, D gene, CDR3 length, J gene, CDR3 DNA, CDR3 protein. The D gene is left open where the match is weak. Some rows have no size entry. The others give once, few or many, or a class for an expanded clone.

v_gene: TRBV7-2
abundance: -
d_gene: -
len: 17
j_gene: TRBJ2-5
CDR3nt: TGTGCCAGCAGCCAAGCTCATTCGGCCAGGGGAACAGAGACCCAGTACTTC
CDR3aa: CASSQAHSARGTETQYF

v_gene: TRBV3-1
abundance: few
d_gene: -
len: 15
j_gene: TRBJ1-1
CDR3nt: TGTGCCAGCAGCCAAGAAAGGAGACAGTACCCTGAAGCTTTCTTT
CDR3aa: CASSQERRQYPEAFF

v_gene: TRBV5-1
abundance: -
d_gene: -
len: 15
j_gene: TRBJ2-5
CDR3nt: TGCGCCAGCAGCGAGCCGGACAAAACCCAAGAGACCCAGTACTTC
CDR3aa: CASSEPDKTQETQYF

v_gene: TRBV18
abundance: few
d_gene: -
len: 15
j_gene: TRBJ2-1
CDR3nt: TGTGCCAGCTCATTCTCGGAGACGATAGAGAATGAGCAGTTCTTC
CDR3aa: CASSFSETIENEQFF

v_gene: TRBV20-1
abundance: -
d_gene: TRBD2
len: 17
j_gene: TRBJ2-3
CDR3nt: TGCAGTGCTAGAGCTCGTGCGGGAGAAGCTGGCACAGATACGCAGTATTTT
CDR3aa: CSARARAGEAGTDTQYF

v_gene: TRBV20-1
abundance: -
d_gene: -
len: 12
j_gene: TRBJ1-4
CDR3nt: TGCAGTGCTACCAATCGACGGGAAAAACTGTTTTTT
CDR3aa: CSATNRREKLFF

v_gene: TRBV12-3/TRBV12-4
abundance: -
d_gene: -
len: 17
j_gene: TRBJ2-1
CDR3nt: TGTGCCAGCAGTTTAAGCATCGACAGGGACTATTACAATGAGCAGTTCTTC
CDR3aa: CASSLSIDRDYYNEQFF

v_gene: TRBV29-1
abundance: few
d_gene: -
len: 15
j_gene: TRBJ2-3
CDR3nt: TGCAGCGTACTGGGCGGGTTCGCTAGCACAGATACGCAGTATTTT
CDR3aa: CSVLGGFASTDTQYF

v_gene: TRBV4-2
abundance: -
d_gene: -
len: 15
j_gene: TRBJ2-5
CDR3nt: TGTGCCAGCAGCCAAGGCCGGGAAGGGCAAGAGACCCAGTACTTC
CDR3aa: CASSQGREGQETQYF

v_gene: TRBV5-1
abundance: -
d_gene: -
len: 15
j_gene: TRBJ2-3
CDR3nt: TGCGCCAGCAGCTCGGCCGGGACGGACACAGATACGCAGTATTTT
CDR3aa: CASSSAGTDTDTQYF

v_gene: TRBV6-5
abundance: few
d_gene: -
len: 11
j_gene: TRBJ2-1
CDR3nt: TGTGCCAGCAACACGGGGAATGAGCAGTTCTTC
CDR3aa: CASNTGNEQFF

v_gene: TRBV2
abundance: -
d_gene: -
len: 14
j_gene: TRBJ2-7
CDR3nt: TGTGCCAGCACGCTGGAGGGGAGCTCCTACGAGCAGTACTTC
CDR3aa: CASTLEGSSYEQYF

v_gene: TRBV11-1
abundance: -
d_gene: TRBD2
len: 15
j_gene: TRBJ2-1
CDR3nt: TGTGCCAGCAGCTTGGGGACTAGCGGGAGTTATGAGCAGTTCTTC
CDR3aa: CASSLGTSGSYEQFF

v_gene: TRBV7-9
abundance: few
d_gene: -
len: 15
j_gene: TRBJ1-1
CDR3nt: TGTGCCAGCAGCCCACCCTCCACGACGTACACTGAAGCTTTCTTT
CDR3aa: CASSPPSTTYTEAFF

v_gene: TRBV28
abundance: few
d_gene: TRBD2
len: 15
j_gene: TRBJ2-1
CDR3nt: TGTGCCAGCAGTTTATATGCTAGCGGGATCGGTGAGCAGTTCTTC
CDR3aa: CASSLYASGIGEQFF

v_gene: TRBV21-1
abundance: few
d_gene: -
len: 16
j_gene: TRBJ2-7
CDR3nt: TGTGCCAGCAGCTTCCGTCGGACTAGCCTTGGGAACGAGCAGTACTTC
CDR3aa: CASSFRRTSLGNEQYF

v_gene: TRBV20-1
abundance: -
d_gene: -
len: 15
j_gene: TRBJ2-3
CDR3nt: TGCAGTGCCCGACGCCCAGAAACTAGCACAGATACGCAGTATTTT
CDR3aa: CSARRPETSTDTQYF

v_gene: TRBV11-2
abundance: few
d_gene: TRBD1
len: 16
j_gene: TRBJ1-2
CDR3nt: TGTGCCAGCAGCTCTGGACAGGCGAAGATCTCCTATGGCTACACCTTC
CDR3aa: CASSSGQAKISYGYTF

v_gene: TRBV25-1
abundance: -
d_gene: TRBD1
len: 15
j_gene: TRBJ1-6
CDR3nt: TGTGCCAGCAGTGAGACAGGGGTTTATAATTCACCCCTCCACTTT
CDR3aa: CASSETGVYNSPLHF

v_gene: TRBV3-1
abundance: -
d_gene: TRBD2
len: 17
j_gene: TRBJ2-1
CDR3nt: TGTGCCAGCAGCCAAGATCCCCGGACTAGCGGGGCTAATGAGCAGTTCTTC
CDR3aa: CASSQDPRTSGANEQFF

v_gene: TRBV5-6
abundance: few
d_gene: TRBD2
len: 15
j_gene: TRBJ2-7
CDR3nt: TGTGCCAGCAGCGCGGGACTAGCGGTAAACTACGAGCAGTACTTC
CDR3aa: CASSAGLAVNYEQYF

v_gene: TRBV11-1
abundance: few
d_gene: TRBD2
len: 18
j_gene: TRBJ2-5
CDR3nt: TGTGCCAGCAGTTCAGTGTGGGCGGGGGATACCGACCAAGAGACCCAGTACTTC
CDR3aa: CASSSVWAGDTDQETQYF

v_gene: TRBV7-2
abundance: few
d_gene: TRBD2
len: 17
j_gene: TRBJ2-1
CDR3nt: TGTGCCAGCAGCTCGGGCGTAGGGACTAGAGGCTACAATGAGCAGTTCTTC
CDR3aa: CASSSGVGTRGYNEQFF

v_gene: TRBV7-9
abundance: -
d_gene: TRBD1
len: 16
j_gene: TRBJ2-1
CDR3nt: TGTGCCAGCAGCTCCGGACAGGCTGGGCCCTACAATGAGCAGTTCTTC
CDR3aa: CASSSGQAGPYNEQFF

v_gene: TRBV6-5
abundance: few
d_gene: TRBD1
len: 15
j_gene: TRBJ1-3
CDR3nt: TGTGCCAGCAGTCCGGGACAGGTTTTAGGAAACACCATATATTTT
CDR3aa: CASSPGQVLGNTIYF

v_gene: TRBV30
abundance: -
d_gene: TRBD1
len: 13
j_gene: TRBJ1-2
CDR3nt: TGTGCCTGGAGAGGGACAGGCCCCCGGGGCTACACCTTC
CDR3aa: CAWRGTGPRGYTF

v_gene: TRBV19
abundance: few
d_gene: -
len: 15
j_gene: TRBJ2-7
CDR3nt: TGTGCCAGTAACCCCGGGGCTGGGGGCTCCTACGAGCAGTACTTC
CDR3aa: CASNPGAGGSYEQYF

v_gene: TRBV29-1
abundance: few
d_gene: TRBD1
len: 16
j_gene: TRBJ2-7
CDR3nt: TGCAGCGTAGTAGCGAATCCGGGACAGGGGGCGAGGGAGCAGTACTTC
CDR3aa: CSVVANPGQGAREQYF